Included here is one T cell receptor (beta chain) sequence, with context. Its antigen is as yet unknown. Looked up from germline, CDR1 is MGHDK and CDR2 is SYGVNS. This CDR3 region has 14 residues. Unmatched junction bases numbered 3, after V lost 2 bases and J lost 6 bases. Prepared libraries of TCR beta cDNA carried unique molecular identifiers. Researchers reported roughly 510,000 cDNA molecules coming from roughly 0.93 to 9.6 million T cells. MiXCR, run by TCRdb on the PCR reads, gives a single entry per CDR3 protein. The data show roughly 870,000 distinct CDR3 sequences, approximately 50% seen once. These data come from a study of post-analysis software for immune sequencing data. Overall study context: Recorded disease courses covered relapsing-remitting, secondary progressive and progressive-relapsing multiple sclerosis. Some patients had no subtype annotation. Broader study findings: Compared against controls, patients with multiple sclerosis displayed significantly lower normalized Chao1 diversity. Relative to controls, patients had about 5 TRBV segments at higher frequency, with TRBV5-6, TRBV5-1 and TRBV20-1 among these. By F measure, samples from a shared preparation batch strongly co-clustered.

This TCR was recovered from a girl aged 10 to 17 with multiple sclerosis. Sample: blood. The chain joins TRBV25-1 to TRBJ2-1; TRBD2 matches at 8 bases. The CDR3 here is CASSEREGPNEQFF. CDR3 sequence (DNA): TGTGCCAGCAGTGAACGGGAGGGTCCCAATGAGCAGTTCTTC.